These 14 T cell receptor beta chains were all obtained from the same sample, sequenced in a study of cytomegalovirus exposure and HLA in healthy donors. Vbeta (60) and Jbeta (13) primers were used in the PCR. Repertoires were generated with immunoSEQ multiplex PCR, while TCRdb's copy carries only in-frame clones and drops some. The data contain about 130,000 clones, approximately 84% of them singletons. The source material was PBMCs. The receptor source for this set is a boy younger than 10 in good health and CMV-seronegative.

The J gene is TRBJ1-3, the V gene TRBV5-4, with D possibly matching TRBD1 (5 bases). The CDR3 loop spans 17 amino acids. Germline V CDR1 and CDR2: SGHNT, YYREEE (reference sequence). The V end was cut by 0 bases, the J end by 5 bases, with 18 bases between. The chain's CDR3 is CASSLAGAGPRRNTIYF. The CDR3 nucleotides are TGTGCCAGCAGCTTGGCGGGTGCGGGACCGCGACGAAACACCATATATTTT.

This chain links TRBV2 with TRBJ1-2; 9 bases agree with TRBD1. CDR1 SNHLY and CDR2 FYNNEI come from the germline V gene. The CDR3 spans 14 residues. Trimming removed 5 bases from V and 3 bases from J; junction bases left unmatched: 4. CDR3 in amino acids: CASSSTGGDYGYTF. The CDR3 DNA reads TGTGCCAGCAGTTCGACAGGGGGAGACTATGGCTACACCTTC.

The rearrangement joins TRBV27 to TRBJ2-7, with 11 bases that match TRBD2. Germline-derived CDR1 and CDR2 are MNHEY and SMNVEV (reference sequence). This CDR3 contains 15 residues. J gave up 4 bases and V 3 bases, and 5 bases lay outside the gene matches. The CDR3 sequence is CASSLKGTSGYEQYV. The CDR3 DNA is TGTGCCAGCAGTTTGAAAGGGACTAGCGGATACGAGCAGTACGTC.

V usage is TRBV27 and J usage is TRBJ1-2, with 9 bases fitting TRBD1. CDR1 MNHEY and CDR2 SMNVEV come from the germline V gene (reference sequence). V lost 3 bases to trimming and J lost 7 bases; unmatched junction nucleotides: 12. This CDR3 is built from 16 residues. CDR3 DNA: TGTGCCAGCAGTTTCCAGACAGGGGGAAGTAACGGTGGCTACACCTTC. This codes for CASSFQTGGSNGGYTF.

The chain uses TRBV5-1 and TRBJ2-3; D possibly corresponds to TRBD1 (6 bases). From germline, CDR1 is SGHRS and CDR2 YFSETQ. This CDR3 contains 12 residues. V was pared by 5 bases and J by 5 bases, with 9 bases between. The CDR3 spells CASRTGIDTQYF. The CDR3 nucleotides are TGCGCCAGCAGAACAGGGATAGATACGCAGTATTTT. The full variable domain, with the rest looked up from reference TRBV5-1 and TRBJ2-3, is KAGVTQTPRYLIKTRGQQVTLSCSPISGHRSVSWYQQTPGQGLQFLFEYFSETQRNKGNFPGRFSGRQFSNSRSEMNVSTLELGDSALYLCASRTGIDTQYFGPGTRLTVL.

This clone was detected a few times. V and J are TRBV6-5 and TRBJ2-3, with 12 bases fitting TRBD1. CDR1 MNHEY and CDR2 SVGAGI come from the germline V gene. V lost 5 bases and J lost 4; bases outside the gene matches: 4. CDR3 length: 15 residues. The CDR3 spells CASSAGTGGPDTQYF. The CDR3 bases are TGTGCCAGCAGTGCCGGGACAGGGGGCCCAGATACGCAGTATTTT.

The chain couples TRBV6-1 to TRBJ2-5, with a possible D match to TRBD2 (5 bases). Germline V gene lookup returns CDR1 MNHNS and CDR2 SASEGT. Trimming removed 2 bases at V and 3 bases at J, with 13 bases between. The CDR3 length is 15 residues. As DNA, the CDR3 is TGTGCCAGCAGTGAATATGGTTGGGGAGAAGAGACCCAGTACTTC. As protein: CASSEYGWGEETQYF.

This rearrangement joins TRBV29-1 to TRBJ2-3; 8 nucleotides align to TRBD1. CDR1 and CDR2 from the germline V gene are SQVTM and ANQGSEA. Trimming at V came to 7 bases and at J to 4 bases, leaving 7 bases not matched to a gene. This CDR3 comprises 13 residues. CDR3 residues: CSARTGYPDTQYF. The CDR3 DNA is TGCAGCGCTCGGACAGGGTACCCAGATACGCAGTATTTT.

This clone was picked up one time. The rearrangement uses TRBV6-6 and TRBJ2-1; 7 bases are a match to TRBD2. The CDR3 runs 14 residues. The trim removed 5 bases at V and 6 bases at J, leaving 7 bases unmatched. Germline V gene lookup returns CDR1 MNHNY and CDR2 SVGAGI (reference sequence). CDR3 DNA sequence: TGTGCCAGCAGTGGGGGGGGGAGGGGCAATGAGCAGTTCTTC. This sequence encodes CASSGGGRGNEQFF.

The rearrangement links TRBV27 to TRBJ2-3, with TRBD2 matching 8 bases. This CDR3 region has 13 residues. Per germline, CDR1 MNHEY and CDR2 SMNVEV (reference sequence). Trimming at V came to 7 bases and at J to 3 bases, leaving 3 bases not matched to a gene. This CDR3 reads CASTPGGTDTQYF. The CDR3 nucleotides are TGTGCCAGCACCCCGGGGGGGACAGATACGCAGTATTTT.

The CDR3 sequence: CASSPTVLVNNEQFF. DNA of the CDR3: TGTGCCAGCAGCCCGACAGTCCTGGTTAACAATGAGCAGTTCTTC. The gene calls are TRBV7-9 and TRBJ2-1, with D possibly matching TRBD1 (5 bases). The CDR3 covers 15 residues. Germline CDR1 reads SEHNR; CDR2 reads FQNEAQ (reference sequence). With 5 bases removed from V and 5 bases from J, the gap between germline ends came to 16 bases.

The table lists this clone with many counts. The V gene is TRBV6-5, the J gene TRBJ2-3, with no clear D. This CDR3 spans 14 amino acids. Between the trimmed V and J ends, which lost 3 bases and 0 bases, there was a span of 7 bases. The germline gives CDR1 MNHEY, CDR2 SVGAGI. Written as DNA, the CDR3 is TGTGCCAGCAGTTATGAGCGAAGCACAGATACGCAGTATTTT. Its protein product is CASSYERSTDTQYF.

The rearrangement joins TRBV6-5 to TRBJ1-3, with TRBD1 matching 7 bases. Per the germline V gene, CDR1 is MNHEY and CDR2 is SVGAGI. V lost 5 bases and J lost 4; bases outside the gene matches: 2. CDR3 length: 13 residues. The CDR3, as DNA: TGTGCCAGCAGTCCGGGACAGGGAAACACCATATATTTT. It codes for CASSPGQGNTIYF.

The genes are TRBV27 and TRBJ1-5, with 7 nucleotides matching TRBD1. V lost 1 base, J lost 4 bases, and 7 bases stayed unmatched. The CDR3 runs to 16 residues. The germline gives CDR1 MNHEY, CDR2 SMNVEV (reference sequence). In nucleotides, the CDR3 is TGTGCCAGCAGTTTATGGGCAGGGGGAGGTAATCAGCCCCAGCATTTT. This gives the protein CASSLWAGGGNQPQHF.